These 14 T cell receptor beta chains were sequenced from one sample in a study of shared clonotypes between healthy human individuals. Clones were sequenced by immunoSEQ multiplex PCR, and TCRdb holds only the in-frame ones, with some missing. The sample has millions of clones; 90% to 95% are singletons. Material for sequencing was naive CD4+ T cells sorted from blood. Subset given: CD45RA+ positively selected. Source of these receptors: a man aged 18 to 30 in good health.

This chain uses TRBV18 with TRBJ1-5; the D gene is possibly TRBD1 (5 bases). Germline V gives CDR1 KGHSH, CDR2 LQKENI. Trimming left V 4 bases short and J 3 bases short, with 10 bases between. This CDR3 is built from 14 residues. Written as DNA, the CDR3 is TGTGCCAGCTCACTGGCGGGGGTCAATCAGCCCCAGCATTTT. As protein: CASSLAGVNQPQHF.

The chain is built from TRBV5-1 and TRBJ2-7; 10 bases line up with TRBD1. V gave up 2 bases and J gave up 2 bases; unmatched junction bases: 4. The CDR3 extends over 15 amino acids. The germline CDR1 and CDR2 sequences are SGHRS and YFSETQ. The CDR3 DNA follows: TGCGCCAGCAGCTTAAGGGGACAGGGGACCTACGAGCAGTACTTC. Amino acid sequence: CASSLRGQGTYEQYF.

The V call is TRBV11-3, the J call TRBJ2-5, with D possibly matching TRBD1 (5 bases). The CDR3 has 15 amino acids. Germline values: CDR1 SGHNT, CDR2 YENEEA. Trimming pared 5 bases from V and 4 bases from J, leaving 17 bases between. The CDR3 DNA is TGTGCCAGCAGCCCAACAGGCGGCAGTGGAGAGACCCAGTACTTC. This codes for CASSPTGGSGETQYF.

The gene calls are TRBV14 and TRBJ1-1, with D perhaps TRBD1 (6 bases). CDR3 length equals 13 residues. V lost 9 bases and J lost 1, with 12 bases in between. Germline V CDR1 and CDR2: SGHDN, FVKESK. In DNA form, the CDR3 reads TGTGCCAGACCGAGGACAGAGAACACTGAAGCTTTCTTT. This encodes CARPRTENTEAFF. The variable domain in full, completed from reference TRBV14 and TRBJ1-1, reads EAGVTQFPSHSVIEKGQTVTLRCDPISGHDNLYWYRRVMGKEIKFLLHFVKESKQDESGMPNNRFLAERTGGTYSTLKVQPAELEDSGVYFCARPRTENTEAFFGQGTRLTVV.

The V call is TRBV6-6, the J call TRBJ1-2; 11 positions agree with TRBD1. Germline trimming cut 5 bases from V and 4 bases from J; bases unmatched to any gene: 9. The CDR3 runs 16 residues. From germline, CDR1 is MNHNY and CDR2 SVGAGI (reference sequence). The CDR3 spells CASSGTGGDHTYGYTF. The CDR3 coding sequence is TGTGCCAGCAGTGGGACAGGGGGAGACCACACCTATGGCTACACCTTC.

CDR3 loop: CAWRAGYGTEAFF. CDR3 DNA sequence: TGTGCCTGGAGAGCAGGTTACGGCACTGAAGCTTTCTTT. The chain is built from TRBV30 and TRBJ1-1; unclear D gene. The CDR3 contains 13 residues. V lost 3 bases and J lost 4, with 12 bases in between. CDR1 GTSNPN and CDR2 SVGIG come from the germline V gene (reference sequence).

This rearrangement joins TRBV7-2 to TRBJ1-4; no clear D gene. The germline V gene encodes CDR1 SGHTA and CDR2 FQGNSA. V dropped 5 bases and J dropped 4 bases, with 14 bases sitting between them. There are 15 residues in the CDR3. The CDR3 region has the DNA TGTGCCAGCAGCATCACCGGGTCTTTTAATGAAAAACTGTTTTTT. This encodes CASSITGSFNEKLFF. The whole variable domain, remainder taken from reference TRBV7-2 and TRBJ1-4, is GAGVSQSPSNKVTEKGKDVELRCDPISGHTALYWYRQSLGQGLEFLIYFQGNSAPDKSGLPSDRFSAERTGGSVSTLTIQRTQQEDSAVYLCASSITGSFNEKLFFGSGTQLSVL.

The chain carries TRBV7-2 and TRBJ1-2; D uncertain. V was trimmed by 3 bases and J by 4 bases, leaving 15 bases between them. Germline CDR1 and CDR2: SGHTA and FQGNSA. This CDR3 comprises 15 residues. CDR3 sequence: CASSLGLGQSYGYTF. The CDR3 bases are TGTGCCAGCAGCTTGGGCTTAGGGCAGAGCTATGGCTACACCTTC.

For this clone: An end of the junction differs from the germline gene, which may be a read error. The genes are TRBV7-7 and TRBJ2-5; 13 bases are shared with TRBD2. The CDR3 length is 14 residues. Germline values: CDR1 SSHAT, CDR2 FNYEAQ (reference sequence). The CDR3 loop reads CASSLLAGGETQYF. DNA of the CDR3: TGTGCTAGCAGCTTACTAGCGGGAGGGGAGACCCAGTACTTC.

The gene calls are TRBV10-3 and TRBJ1-1; the D gene is possibly TRBD1 (5 bases). The germline CDR1 and CDR2 sequences are ENHRY and SYGVKD. This CDR3 has 13 amino acids. Trimming removed 5 bases from V and 4 bases from J, with 11 bases in between. The CDR3 region is CAISPGRATEAFF. In nucleotides, the CDR3 is TGTGCCATCAGTCCGGGGCGGGCCACTGAAGCTTTCTTT.

The rearrangement uses TRBV5-1 and TRBJ2-7; 9 bases align to TRBD1. The CDR3 covers 15 residues. The germline V gene encodes CDR1 SGHRS and CDR2 YFSETQ. J gave up 6 bases and V 5 bases, and 12 bases lay outside the gene matches. The CDR3 nucleotides are TGCGCCAGCAGGACTACAGGGGGCCCGCTCTCCGAGCAGTACTTC. Its protein product is CASRTTGGPLSEQYF.

The chain carries TRBV4-1 and TRBJ1-5; 9 nucleotides agree with TRBD1. V dropped 0 bases and J dropped 0; count of bases not matched to a gene: 12. The germline gives CDR1 MGHRA, CDR2 YSYEKL. This CDR3 region has 20 residues. CDR3 bases: TGCGCCAGCAGCCAAGACCCCGGGACAGGGAAATTCTATAGCAATCAGCCCCAGCATTTT. As protein: CASSQDPGTGKFYSNQPQHF.

A word on this clone: The same CDR3 arises from other DNA sequences in this sample as well. The chain couples TRBV20-1 to TRBJ2-1; D is unclear. Trimming removed 6 bases at V and 4 bases at J, with 4 bases between. This CDR3 has 10 amino acids. Germline V gene lookup returns CDR1 DFQATT and CDR2 SNEGSKA (reference sequence). CDR3 in amino acids: CSASYNEQFF. Written as DNA, the CDR3 is TGCAGTGCCAGTTACAATGAGCAGTTCTTC.

Details on this clone: Other nucleotide sequences from this sample produce the same CDR3. This chain joins TRBV15 and TRBJ2-3, with 12 bases aligning to TRBD2. In germline, CDR1 is LNHNV, CDR2 YYDKDF (reference sequence). This CDR3 region has 16 residues. V lost 3 bases, J lost 3 bases, and 4 bases stayed unmatched. CDR3 amino acids: CATSRDLAGGTDTQYF. The CDR3 region has the DNA TGTGCCACCAGCAGGGACCTAGCGGGAGGGACAGATACGCAGTATTTT.